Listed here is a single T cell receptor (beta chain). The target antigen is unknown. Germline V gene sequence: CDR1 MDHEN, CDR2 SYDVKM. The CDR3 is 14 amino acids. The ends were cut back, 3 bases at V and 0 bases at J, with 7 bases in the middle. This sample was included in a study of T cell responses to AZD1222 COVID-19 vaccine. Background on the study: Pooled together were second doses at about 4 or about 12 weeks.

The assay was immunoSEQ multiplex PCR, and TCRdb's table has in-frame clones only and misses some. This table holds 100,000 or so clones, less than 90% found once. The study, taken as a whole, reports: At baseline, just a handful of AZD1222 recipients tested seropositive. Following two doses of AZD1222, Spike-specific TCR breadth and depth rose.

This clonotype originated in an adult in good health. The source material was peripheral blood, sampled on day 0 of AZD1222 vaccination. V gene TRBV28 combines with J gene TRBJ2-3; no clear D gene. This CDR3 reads CASSFGVSTDTQYF. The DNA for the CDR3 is TGTGCCAGCAGTTTTGGGGTTAGCACAGATACGCAGTATTTT.